This TCR beta chain was profiled in a study of shared clonotypes between healthy human individuals. About the study: CD4 naive and memory got three plates each, CD8 naive two, CD8 memory one. Points from the study as a whole: Shared clonotypes: about 5.3% naive CD4, about 3.3% naive CD8, 2.3% memory CD4, 0.4% memory CD8.

Participating donors were healthy, HIV-negative adults free of recent acute infections or vaccinations. Original processing notes: ImmunoSEQ gave junction-only sequences without quality scores, so filtering differed. Generated by immunoSEQ multiplex PCR, the TCRdb table keeps only in-frame clones and is missing some. V and J calls and clone size follow that table, whereas D and trimming were derived from the DNA. The table lists approximately 1.5 million clones, approximately 98.5% of them singletons. This CDR3 region has 17 residues. V gave up 0 bases and J gave up 2 bases; unmatched junction bases: 6. The germline V gene encodes CDR1 LNHNV and CDR2 YYDKDF (reference sequence). A remark on this clone: Antigen unknown.

The rearrangement uses TRBV15 and TRBJ2-1, with 8 bases aligning to TRBD1. The specimen was naive CD4+ T cells sorted from blood. Subset given: CD45RA+ positively selected. The clonotype originates from a man aged 25-45 years in good health. The CDR3 loop is CATSRDFLDRAYNEQFF. CDR3 coding DNA: TGTGCCACCAGCAGAGATTTTCTGGACAGGGCCTACAATGAGCAGTTCTTC.